These T cell receptor beta chains were read from a single sample in a study of naive and memory T cell subsets. TCRdb called the UMI-ligation and nested PCR reads again in MiXCR, with one record for every CDR3 protein. The sample has roughly 21,000 distinct CDR3 sequences; roughly 11% are singletons. Material for sequencing was central memory CD8+ T cells from blood. These receptors were taken from a human donor in good health. Each CDR3 is given with its conserved first and last residue. Fields, in order: clone size, V gene, J gene, D gene, CDR3 protein, CDR3 DNA. D genes are given only for firm matches. Expanded clones are given a class, and other clones once, few, many or no size at all.

few	TRBV4-3	TRBJ2-5	TRBD2	CASSQDEMREGQETQYF	TGCGCCAGCAGCCAAGATGAGATGCGGGAGGGGCAAGAGACCCAGTACTTC
-	TRBV3-1	TRBJ2-7	-	CASSQARFSYEQYF	TGTGCCAGCAGCCAAGCCCGCTTCTCCTACGAGCAGTACTTC
-	TRBV27	TRBJ2-6	TRBD1	CASTTGAYGANVLTF	TGTGCCAGCACGACAGGGGCCTACGGGGCCAACGTCCTGACTTTC
-	TRBV12-3/TRBV12-4	TRBJ2-1	TRBD2	CASSLELAGRDSYNEQFF	TGTGCCAGCAGTTTAGAACTAGCGGGGAGGGACTCCTACAATGAGCAGTTCTTC
-	TRBV7-9	TRBJ2-7	TRBD2	CASSRGTSGFWSYEQYF	TGTGCCAGCAGCCGAGGGACTAGCGGGTTCTGGTCCTACGAGCAGTACTTC
many	TRBV11-2	TRBJ1-2	TRBD1	CASSSPSGTGRNGYTF	TGTGCCAGCAGCTCGCCCTCCGGGACAGGGAGGAATGGCTACACCTTC
few	TRBV11-2	TRBJ2-1	-	CASRRREGKEQFF	TGTGCCAGCAGAAGGAGAGAGGGGAAGGAGCAGTTCTTC
many	TRBV27	TRBJ1-1	TRBD1	CASRDPGQPNTEAFF	TGTGCCAGCCGCGATCCGGGACAGCCGAACACTGAAGCTTTCTTT
-	TRBV21-1	TRBJ1-3	-	CASNFGSTTLRRSSGNTIYF	TGTGCCAGCAATTTCGGGTCGACGACCTTACGACGCTCTTCTGGAAACACCATATATTTT
few	TRBV7-8	TRBJ2-3	-	CASSSLTATSTDTQYF	TGTGCCAGCAGCTCGTTAACAGCTACTAGCACAGATACGCAGTATTTT
-	TRBV5-6	TRBJ2-1	-	CASSWDPFHNEQFF	TGTGCCAGCAGCTGGGATCCGTTTCACAATGAGCAGTTCTTC
many	TRBV5-1	TRBJ2-7	-	CASSSIDSRYEQYF	TGCGCCAGCAGCTCGATTGACAGCCGCTACGAGCAGTACTTC
-	TRBV20-1	TRBJ1-6	-	CSARDQGWGGSPLHF	TGCAGTGCTAGAGATCAGGGCTGGGGTGGTTCACCCCTCCACTTT
many	TRBV27	TRBJ2-1	-	CASSLGSAGNEQFF	TGTGCCAGCAGTTTAGGTAGTGCCGGCAATGAGCAGTTCTTC
few	TRBV5-6	TRBJ1-5	-	CASSAGGGARAQHF	TGTGCCAGCAGCGCTGGCGGGGGAGCGCGGGCCCAGCATTTT
few	TRBV20-1	TRBJ1-5	TRBD1	CSVYTGDNQPQHF	TGCAGTGTTTACACAGGGGATAATCAGCCCCAGCATTTT
-	TRBV7-2	TRBJ2-1	TRBD1	CASMGQGDNEQFF	TGTGCCAGCATGGGACAGGGGGACAATGAGCAGTTCTTC
-	TRBV6-1	TRBJ1-2	-	CASNPEPTAGRYGYTF	TGTGCCAGCAACCCTGAACCTACGGCAGGGCGATATGGCTACACCTTC
many	TRBV3-1	TRBJ2-1	-	CASSQDEGGEWVYEQFF	TGTGCCAGCAGCCAAGATGAGGGGGGGGAGTGGGTCTATGAGCAGTTCTTC
few	TRBV2	TRBJ2-5	TRBD2	CASSSGETSGSGQETQYF	TGTGCCAGCAGTTCGGGGGAGACTAGCGGGAGTGGACAAGAGACCCAGTACTTC
many	TRBV5-5	TRBJ1-2	TRBD1	CASSLDGDRGRRYGYTF	TGTGCCAGCAGCTTGGACGGGGACAGGGGAAGACGCTATGGCTACACCTTC
-	TRBV6-5	TRBJ1-5	-	CASSYGRWNQPQHF	TGTGCCAGCAGTTACGGCCGGTGGAATCAGCCCCAGCATTTT
medium-sized	TRBV30	TRBJ2-7	-	CAWSVSENYEQYF	TGTGCCTGGAGCGTTAGCGAAAACTACGAGCAGTACTTC
-	TRBV19	TRBJ2-1	TRBD2	CASSGWGGEQFF	TGTGCCAGTAGTGGGTGGGGGGGTGAGCAGTTCTTC
many	TRBV24-1	TRBJ2-7	-	CATSPGHLAVYEQYF	TGTGCCACCAGCCCCGGGCACCTGGCGGTCTACGAGCAGTACTTC
few	TRBV30	TRBJ2-2	TRBD2	CAWTSGSVTGELFF	TGTGCCTGGACTAGCGGGAGTGTAACCGGGGAGCTGTTTTTT
-	TRBV4-3	TRBJ2-6	-	CASSLSGASSGANVLTF	TGCGCCAGCAGCCTGTCAGGGGCGAGCTCTGGGGCCAACGTCCTGACTTTC
few	TRBV7-9	TRBJ1-2	TRBD1	CASSLAAGGLLGYTF	TGTGCCAGCAGCTTAGCGGCAGGGGGCCTCTTAGGCTACACCTTC
many	TRBV12-3/TRBV12-4	TRBJ2-7	TRBD2	CASSLVASGNYEQYF	TGTGCCAGCAGTTTAGTGGCTAGCGGGAACTACGAGCAGTACTTC
-	TRBV7-9	TRBJ2-1	-	CASSWVGGPWQFF	TGTGCCAGCAGCTGGGTGGGGGGGCCGTGGCAGTTCTTC
-	TRBV4-3	TRBJ2-7	TRBD1	CASSQEYGTGGYEQYF	TGCGCCAGCAGCCAAGAATATGGGACAGGGGGCTACGAGCAGTACTTC
many	TRBV7-2	TRBJ2-5	-	CASSLSTWSTQETQYF	TGTGCCAGCAGCTTGTCTACTTGGAGCACCCAAGAGACCCAGTACTTC
many	TRBV5-1	TRBJ1-5	-	CASSLGVQGGQPQHF	TGCGCCAGCAGCTTGGGTGTTCAAGGTGGTCAGCCCCAGCATTTT
-	TRBV6-5	TRBJ1-2	-	CASSYSGAPTENYGYTF	TGTGCCAGCAGTTACTCAGGGGCCCCGACAGAAAACTATGGCTACACCTTC
-	TRBV7-6	TRBJ2-6	TRBD1	CASSPGRSRGTSGANVLTF	TGTGCCAGCAGCCCGGGACGTAGCAGGGGGACCTCTGGGGCCAACGTCCTGACTTTC
few	TRBV6-1	TRBJ1-4	-	CASSIDYGLNEKLFF	TGTGCCAGCAGTATCGATTACGGACTAAATGAAAAACTGTTTTTT
few	TRBV6-2/TRBV6-3	TRBJ1-2	-	CASSYGGNGYTF	TGTGCCAGCAGTTACGGCGGAAATGGCTACACCTTC
-	TRBV6-5	TRBJ2-7	TRBD2	CASSYFLAGGPRAYEQYF	TGTGCCAGCAGTTACTTCCTAGCGGGAGGGCCCCGGGCCTACGAGCAGTACTTC
many	TRBV5-1	TRBJ1-1	-	CASSPRGYTEAFF	TGCGCCAGCAGCCCGAGGGGTTACACTGAAGCTTTCTTT
-	TRBV6-5	TRBJ1-1	-	CASSYSQGSTEAFF	TGTGCCAGCAGTTACTCCCAGGGGAGCACTGAAGCTTTCTTT
-	TRBV28	TRBJ2-1	-	CATTGLGQQFF	TGTGCCACCACCGGACTTGGGCAGCAGTTCTTC
many	TRBV29-1	TRBJ2-2	TRBD2	CSVPQRAGYTGELFF	TGCAGCGTTCCACAGAGAGCGGGGTACACCGGGGAGCTGTTTTTT
few	TRBV10-1	TRBJ2-7	TRBD1	CASSRDSSSYEQYF	TGCGCCAGCAGCCGGGACAGCAGCTCCTACGAGCAGTACTTC
few	TRBV29-1	TRBJ2-1	-	CSVFNNEQFF	TGCAGCGTTTTTAACAATGAGCAGTTCTTC
many	TRBV25-1	TRBJ2-7	-	CASGGGYEQYF	TGTGCCAGCGGTGGAGGTTACGAGCAGTACTTC
few	TRBV3-1	TRBJ1-3	-	CASSQDRRGPGNTIYF	TGTGCCAGCAGCCAAGACAGGAGAGGCCCTGGAAACACCATATATTTT
many	TRBV25-1	TRBJ2-3	TRBD2	CASWGGSSTDTQYF	TGTGCCAGCTGGGGCGGGAGCAGCACTGATACGCAGTATTTT
-	TRBV27	TRBJ2-3	-	CASSPQGFGTDTQYF	TGTGCCAGCAGTCCCCAGGGGTTTGGCACAGATACGCAGTATTTT
many	TRBV11-2	TRBJ2-3	TRBD2	CASSFQSSGADTQYF	TGTGCCAGCAGCTTTCAGTCTAGCGGGGCAGATACGCAGTATTTT
medium-sized	TRBV4-3	TRBJ2-7	-	CASSQDLTSRNEQYF	TGCGCCAGCAGCCAAGATCTTACAAGTCGAAACGAGCAGTACTTC
once	TRBV9	TRBJ1-1	-	CERRVDGLVENEAFF	TGTGAAAGAAGAGTAGATGGATTGGTGGAAAATGAAGCTTTCTTT
-	TRBV20-1	TRBJ2-2	-	CSALPRYSNTGELFF	TGCAGTGCTCTCCCCCGGTACTCGAACACCGGGGAGCTGTTTTTT
few	TRBV5-4	TRBJ2-7	-	CASSGGGLVQYF	TGTGCCAGCAGCGGAGGGGGCCTCGTCCAGTACTTC
few	TRBV27	TRBJ1-1	-	CASSLSRATEAFF	TGTGCCAGCAGTCTCTCCCGGGCCACTGAAGCTTTCTTT